This T cell receptor beta chain came from a study of cytomegalovirus exposure and HLA in healthy donors. Study-level background: Some 85 million unique TCRs from HLA-typed donors were held in an early data release. General study results and limits: Productive status was seen about 90% or about 30% of the time for most TCR beta V segments in an earlier analysis. Later analysis identified several of the most significant clusters that appeared linked to common viral pathogens. The listing of roughly 160 TCR beta chains classed them as cytomegalovirus-associated.

This clone was detected a few times. As yet, its antigen is unknown. 60 Vbeta and 13 Jbeta primers were used in PCR. Produced via immunoSEQ multiplex PCR; TCRdb's table is partial and in-frame only. The sample lists 150,000 to 200,000 clones; roughly 77% were seen once. Sequencing was done on a sample of PBMCs. This receptor was identified in a woman aged 50 to 60 in good health and CMV-seronegative.

CDR3 sequence (DNA): TGTGCCAGCAGCTTGGGACTTGGAAATGAGCAGTTCTTC. It encodes CASSLGLGNEQFF. The chain carries TRBV5-6 and TRBJ2-1; D unclear. CDR3 length: 13 residues. V lost 0 bases to trimming and J lost 7 bases, with 8 bases between them. Germline CDR1 is SGHDT and CDR2 is YYEEEE. Full variable domain (remainder filled in from reference TRBV5-6 and TRBJ2-1): DAGVTQSPTHLIKTRGQQVTLRCSPKSGHDTVSWYQQALGQGPQFIFQYYEEEERQRGNFPDRFSGHQFPNYSSELNVNALLLGDSALYLCASSLGLGNEQFFGPGTRLTVL.